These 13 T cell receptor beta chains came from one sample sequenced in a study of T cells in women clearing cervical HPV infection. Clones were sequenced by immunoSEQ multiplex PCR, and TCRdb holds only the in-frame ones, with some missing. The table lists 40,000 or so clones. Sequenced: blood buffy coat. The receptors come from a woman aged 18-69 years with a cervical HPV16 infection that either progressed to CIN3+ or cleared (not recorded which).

The CDR3 spells CASSQGLGGTDTQYF. The part of the CDR3 DNA that was read is TGTGCCAGCAGCCAGGGGCTGGGGGGCACAGATACG. The chain is built from TRBV7-9 and TRBJ2-3, with D perhaps matching TRBD1 (6 bases). The read halts 3 residues ahead of the CDR3 end, with the missing end drawn from the germline J gene. V was cut by 5 bases and J by 1 base, with 13 bases left in between. Germline assignment: CDR1 SEHNR and CDR2 FQNEAQ (reference sequence). The CDR3 loop spans 15 amino acids.

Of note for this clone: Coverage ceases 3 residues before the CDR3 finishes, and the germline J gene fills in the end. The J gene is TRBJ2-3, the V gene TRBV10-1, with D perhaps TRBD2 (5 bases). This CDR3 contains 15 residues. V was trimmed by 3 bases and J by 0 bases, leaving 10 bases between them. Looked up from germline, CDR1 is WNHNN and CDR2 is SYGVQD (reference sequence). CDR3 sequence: CASSDGGSSTDTQYF. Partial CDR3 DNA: TGCGCCAGCAGTGACGGCGGGTCTAGCACAGATACG.

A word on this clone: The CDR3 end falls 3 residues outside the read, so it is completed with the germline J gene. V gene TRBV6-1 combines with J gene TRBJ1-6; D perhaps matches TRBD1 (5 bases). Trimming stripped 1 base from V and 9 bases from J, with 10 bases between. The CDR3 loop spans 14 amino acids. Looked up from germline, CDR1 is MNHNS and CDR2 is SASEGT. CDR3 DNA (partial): TGTGCCAGCAGTGAAGATTGGAGGGGTTCACCC. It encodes CASSEDWRGSP. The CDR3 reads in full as CASSEDWRGSPLHF.

The part of the CDR3 DNA that was read is TGTGCCAGCAGCCTTAGCGGGAGGGGGGATACG. Protein: CASSLSGRGDT. The CDR3 in full is CASSLSGRGDTQYF. The chain recombines TRBV7-3 with TRBJ2-3, with TRBD2 matching 11 bases. From the germline J gene comes the end of the CDR3, since the read stops 3 residues before it. The germline CDR1 and CDR2 sequences are SGHTA and FQGTGA. The V gene end was trimmed by 5 bases and the J gene end by 6 bases; junction bases not matched to a gene: 4. The CDR3 contains 14 residues.

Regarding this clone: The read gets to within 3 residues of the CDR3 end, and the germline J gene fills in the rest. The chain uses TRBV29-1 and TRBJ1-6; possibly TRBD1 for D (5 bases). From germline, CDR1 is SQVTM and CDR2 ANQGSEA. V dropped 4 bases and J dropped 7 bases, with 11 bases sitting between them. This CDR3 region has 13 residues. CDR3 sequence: CSVGWGGNSPLHF. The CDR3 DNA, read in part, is TGCAGCGTTGGGTGGGGGGGAAATTCACCC.

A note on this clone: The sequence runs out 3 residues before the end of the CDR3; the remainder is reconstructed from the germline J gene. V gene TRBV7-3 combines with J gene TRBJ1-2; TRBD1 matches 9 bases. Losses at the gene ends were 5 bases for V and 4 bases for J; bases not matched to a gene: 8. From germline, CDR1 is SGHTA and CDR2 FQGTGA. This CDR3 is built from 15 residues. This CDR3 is CASSPGQGPLYGYTF. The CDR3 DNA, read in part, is TGTGCCAGCAGCCCCGGACAGGGGCCCCTCTATGGC.

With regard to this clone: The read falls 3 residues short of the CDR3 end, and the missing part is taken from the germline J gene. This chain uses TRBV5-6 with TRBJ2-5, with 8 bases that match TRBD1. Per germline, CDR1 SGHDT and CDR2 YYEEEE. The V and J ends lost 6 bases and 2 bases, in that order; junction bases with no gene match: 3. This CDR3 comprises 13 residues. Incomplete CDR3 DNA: TGTGCCAGCACCAGACAGGGGCAAGAGACC. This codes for CASTRQGQET. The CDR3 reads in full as CASTRQGQETQYF.

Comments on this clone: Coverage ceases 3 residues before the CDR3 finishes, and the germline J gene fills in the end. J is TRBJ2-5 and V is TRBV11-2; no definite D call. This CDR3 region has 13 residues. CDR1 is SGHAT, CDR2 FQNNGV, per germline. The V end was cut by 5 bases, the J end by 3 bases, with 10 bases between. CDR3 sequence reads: CASSPNREETQYF. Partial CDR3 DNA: TGTGCCAGCAGCCCAAACAGAGAAGAGACC. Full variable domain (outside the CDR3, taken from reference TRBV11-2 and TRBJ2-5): EAGVAQSPRYKIIEKRQSVAFWCNPISGHATLYWYQQILGQGPKLLIQFQNNGVVDDSQLPKDRFSAERLKGVDSTLKIQPAKLEDSAVYLCASSPNREETQYFGPGTRLLVL.

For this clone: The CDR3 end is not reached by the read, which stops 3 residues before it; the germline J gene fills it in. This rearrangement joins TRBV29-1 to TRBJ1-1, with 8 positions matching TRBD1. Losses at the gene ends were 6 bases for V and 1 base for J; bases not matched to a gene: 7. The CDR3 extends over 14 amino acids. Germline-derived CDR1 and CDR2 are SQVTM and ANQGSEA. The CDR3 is CSVERGTGNTEAFF. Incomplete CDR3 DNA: TGCAGCGTCGAAAGAGGGACAGGGAACACTGAA.

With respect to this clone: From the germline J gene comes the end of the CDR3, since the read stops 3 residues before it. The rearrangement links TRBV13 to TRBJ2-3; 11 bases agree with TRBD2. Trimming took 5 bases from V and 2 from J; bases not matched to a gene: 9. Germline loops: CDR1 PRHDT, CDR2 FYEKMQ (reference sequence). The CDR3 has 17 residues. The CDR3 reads CASSKYSGRVFTDTQYF. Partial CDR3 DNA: TGTGCCAGCAGCAAGTATAGCGGGAGGGTCTTCACAGATACG.

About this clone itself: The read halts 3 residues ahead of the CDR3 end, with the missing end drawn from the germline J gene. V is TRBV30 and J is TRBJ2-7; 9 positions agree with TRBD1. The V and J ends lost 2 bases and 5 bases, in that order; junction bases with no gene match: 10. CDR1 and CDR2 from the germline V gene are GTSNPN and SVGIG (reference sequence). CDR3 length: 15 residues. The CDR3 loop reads CAWSWYGTGQNEQYF. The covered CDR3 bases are TGTGCCTGGAGTTGGTACGGGACAGGGCAGAACGAG.

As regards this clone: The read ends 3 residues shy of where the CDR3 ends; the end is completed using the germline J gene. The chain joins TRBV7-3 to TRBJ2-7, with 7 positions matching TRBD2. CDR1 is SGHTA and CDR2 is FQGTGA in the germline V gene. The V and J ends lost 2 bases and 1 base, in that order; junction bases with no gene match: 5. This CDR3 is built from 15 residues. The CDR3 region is CASSLSSGRSYEQYF. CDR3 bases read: TGTGCCAGCAGCTTATCTAGCGGCAGGTCCTACGAG.

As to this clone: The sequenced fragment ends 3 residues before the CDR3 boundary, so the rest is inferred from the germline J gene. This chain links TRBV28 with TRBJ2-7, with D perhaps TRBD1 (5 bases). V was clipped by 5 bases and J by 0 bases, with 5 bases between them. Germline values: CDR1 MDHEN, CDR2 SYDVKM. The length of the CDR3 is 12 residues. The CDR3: CASSDSSYEQYF. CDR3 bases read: TGTGCCAGCAGTGACAGCTCCTACGAG.